The table lists the clone carrying this T cell receptor (beta chain) with many counts. These data come from a study of blood T cell repertoires in COVID-19. The V gene's germline CDR1 is MNHEY and CDR2 SVGAGI. Trimming took off 5 bases at V and 5 bases at J, with 12 bases between the two ends. The CDR3 consists of 13 residues. This table comes from immunoSEQ multiplex PCR, and its TCRdb copy is limited to in-frame clones, with some not included. This table has under 400,000 clones, more than 70% appearing once. What was sequenced was peripheral blood. The receptor was isolated from a woman aged 25 to 39 with COVID-19, enrolled during active disease. J is TRBJ1-1 and V is TRBV6-5, with TRBD1 as a possible D gene (6 bases). The CDR3 sequence: CASSTRGETEAFF. The CDR3, as DNA: TGTGCCAGCAGTACCAGGGGCGAAACTGAAGCTTTCTTT.